These 16 T cell receptor beta chains were sequenced from one sample in a study of cytomegalovirus exposure and HLA in healthy donors. Both 60 Vbeta primers and 13 Jbeta primers went into the PCR. Using immunoSEQ multiplex PCR, the repertoire was profiled, and TCRdb retains in-frame clones only, with some absent. The sample has some 140,000 clones. Sequences were obtained from PBMCs. The receptor source for this set is a middle-aged woman in good health and CMV-seronegative.

The genes are TRBV11-2 and TRBJ1-4; TRBD1 agrees at 8 bases. Germline CDR1 and CDR2: SGHAT and FQNNGV. This CDR3 is built from 14 residues. Losses at the gene ends were 5 bases for V and 5 bases for J; bases not matched to a gene: 4. The CDR3 DNA follows: TGTGCCAGCAGCCTCCGGGACAGGAATGAAAAACTGTTTTTT. Translating it yields CASSLRDRNEKLFF.

V is TRBV7-2 and J is TRBJ1-1; no definite D call. Trimming cost V 7 bases and J 6 bases, with 15 bases left between them. The CDR3 extends over 13 amino acids. Germline V lookup: CDR1 SGHTA, CDR2 FQGNSA. The CDR3 sequence is CASTLGLYPEAFF. The DNA of the CDR3 is TGTGCCAGCACCCTCGGACTATACCCTGAAGCTTTCTTT. The full variable domain, its missing parts supplied by reference TRBV7-2 and TRBJ1-1, is GAGVSQSPSNKVTEKGKDVELRCDPISGHTALYWYRQSLGQGLEFLIYFQGNSAPDKSGLPSDRFSAERTGGSVSTLTIQRTQQEDSAVYLCASTLGLYPEAFFGQGTRLTVV.

This rearrangement joins TRBV4-2 to TRBJ1-2, with D perhaps matching TRBD1 (6 bases). Germline lookup yields CDR1 LGHNA and CDR2 YNFKEQ. CDR3 length: 14 residues. Trimming pared 3 bases from V and 6 bases from J, leaving 14 bases between. DNA for the CDR3: TGTGCCAGCAGCCAGGACGTAGCAGGGGATGGCTACACCTTC. As protein: CASSQDVAGDGYTF.

The chain combines TRBV6-1 with TRBJ1-3; D not resolved. The CDR3 loop spans 14 amino acids. V lost 8 bases, J lost 0 bases, and 11 bases lay in between. CDR1 MNHNS and CDR2 SASEGT come from the germline V gene. The CDR3, as DNA: TGTGCCAGCGGGAGAGGATCCTCTGGAAACACCATATATTTT. Protein: CASGRGSSGNTIYF.

V and J are TRBV28 and TRBJ1-1, with D possibly TRBD1 on 6 matching bases. V gave up 5 bases and J gave up 1 base, with 14 bases separating them. The CDR3 spans 15 residues. Germline V gene sequence: CDR1 MDHEN, CDR2 SYDVKM. The CDR3 DNA follows: TGTGCCAGCAGTATGCCCGGGACACCGAACACTGAAGCTTTCTTT. Translated, it gives CASSMPGTPNTEAFF.

The genes are TRBV2 and TRBJ1-1; the D gene is possibly TRBD1 (6 bases). In germline, CDR1 is SNHLY, CDR2 FYNNEI. Trimming cost V 7 bases and J 5 bases, with 11 bases left between them. The CDR3 length is 12 residues. CDR3 region: CASKSGATEAFF. Here the CDR3 DNA reads TGTGCCAGCAAATCAGGGGCGACTGAAGCTTTCTTT.

This chain uses TRBV15 with TRBJ1-4; D unresolved. Trimming removed 2 bases from V and 4 bases from J, with 11 bases in between. In germline, CDR1 is LNHNV, CDR2 YYDKDF (reference sequence). The CDR3 is 15 amino acids. Here the CDR3 reads CATSRNRGYNEKLFF. The DNA of the CDR3 is TGTGCCACCAGCAGAAATAGAGGTTATAATGAAAAACTGTTTTTT. Using reference TRBV15 and TRBJ1-4 for the parts outside the CDR3, the full variable domain is DAMVIQNPRYQVTQFGKPVTLSCSQTLNHNVMYWYQQKSSQAPKLLFHYYDKDFNNEADTPDNFQSRRPNTSFCFLDIRSPGLGDTAMYLCATSRNRGYNEKLFFGSGTQLSVL.

J is TRBJ1-4 and V is TRBV27; TRBD1 matches 8 bases. The CDR3 length is 16 residues. Germline V CDR1 and CDR2: MNHEY, SMNVEV (reference sequence). After removal of 4 bases from V and 5 bases from J, the junction contained 9 bases not matched to a gene. This CDR3 is CASSSTRGQGNEKLFF. The CDR3, as DNA: TGTGCCAGCAGTTCGACGCGCGGACAGGGAAATGAAAAACTGTTTTTT.

V gene TRBV28 combines with J gene TRBJ1-2, with 11 nucleotides matching TRBD1. CDR3 length: 15 amino acids. Trimming took 3 bases from V and 0 from J; bases not matched to a gene: 0. Germline assignment: CDR1 MDHEN and CDR2 SYDVKM. The DNA of the CDR3 is TGTGCCAGCAGTTTGGGACAGGGGGCTAACTATGGCTACACCTTC. Its translation is CASSLGQGANYGYTF.

V is TRBV5-1 and J is TRBJ2-2; D perhaps matches TRBD1 (5 bases). In germline, CDR1 is SGHRS, CDR2 YFSETQ. The V gene lost 6 bases and the J gene lost 2 bases, with 14 bases spanning the gap. CDR3 length: 15 amino acids. The CDR3: CASTPGQQNTGELFF. The CDR3 DNA reads as TGCGCCAGCACTCCAGGGCAGCAAAACACCGGGGAGCTGTTTTTT.

The V gene is TRBV2, the J gene TRBJ1-1; D is ambiguous. The V gene lost 2 bases and the J gene lost 10 bases, with 17 bases spanning the gap. Germline-derived CDR1 and CDR2 are SNHLY and FYNNEI. This CDR3 comprises 14 residues. In DNA, the CDR3 is TGTGCCAGCAGTGAATCTCAAGGTCGGGGTCGAGCTTTCTTT. Residues: CASSESQGRGRAFF.

This chain connects TRBV28 to TRBJ1-1; 7 nucleotides match TRBD1. V was clipped by 2 bases and J by 5 bases; unmatched bases: 8. Germline loops: CDR1 MDHEN, CDR2 SYDVKM. The CDR3 runs to 15 residues. CDR3 residues: CASSLPLAGGTEAFF. As DNA, the CDR3 is TGTGCCAGCAGTTTACCTTTGGCAGGGGGTACTGAAGCTTTCTTT.

CDR3 residues: CASSQDPPGRPNTEAFF. CDR3 bases: TGCGCCAGCAGCCAAGATCCCCCCGGTCGCCCGAACACTGAAGCTTTCTTT. The V call is TRBV4-3, the J call TRBJ1-1; no definite D call. This CDR3 region has 17 residues. From germline, CDR1 is LGHNA and CDR2 YSLEER. The V end lost 0 bases, the J end lost 1 base, and 15 bases lay between the germline ends.

V gene TRBV7-3 combines with J gene TRBJ2-3; 15 bases are shared with TRBD2. Germline V gives CDR1 SGHTA, CDR2 FQGTGA. This CDR3 has 19 residues. V shed 0 bases, J shed 6 bases, and the junction held 10 bases outside the gene matches. This CDR3 reads CASSLTFAGTSGGQDTQYF. DNA for the CDR3: TGTGCCAGCAGCTTAACGTTTGCCGGGACTAGCGGGGGGCAGGATACGCAGTATTTT.

V and J are TRBV7-3 and TRBJ1-3; 8 bases are a match to TRBD1. Germline V gene lookup returns CDR1 SGHTA and CDR2 FQGTGA. This CDR3 has 20 amino acids. V dropped 0 bases and J dropped 0; count of bases not matched to a gene: 13. CDR3 protein: CASSLTSEGTGSYSGNTIYF. As DNA, the CDR3 is TGTGCCAGCAGCTTAACCTCCGAAGGGACAGGTTCGTACTCTGGAAACACCATATATTTT.

On this clone itself: At the DNA level, this CDR3 is encoded by other sequences in the same sample as well. V is TRBV4-3 and J is TRBJ1-2, with D unclear. The CDR3 consists of 14 residues. Looked up from germline, CDR1 is LGHNA and CDR2 is YSLEER. The V end was cut by 2 bases, the J end by 4 bases, with 11 bases between. CDR3 coding DNA: TGCGCCAGCAGCCAAAGGGAGGTTCTCTATGGCTACACCTTC. Amino acids: CASSQREVLYGYTF.